The 2 T cell receptor beta chains presented below share a single source sample, sequenced in a study of T cell responses to AZD1222 COVID-19 vaccine. Some clones are missing from TCRdb's copy, which holds only in-frame ones; the method was immunoSEQ multiplex PCR. The repertoire holds 100,000 to 150,000 clones, with approximately 88% as singletons. This sample comprised peripheral blood, obtained on day 0 of AZD1222 vaccination. Receptors were obtained from an adult in good health.

V and J are TRBV19 and TRBJ1-2; maybe TRBD1 (5 bases). The CDR3 extends over 15 amino acids. Germline V gene lookup returns CDR1 LNHDA and CDR2 SQIVND (reference sequence). Trimming cost V 1 base and J 7 bases, with 16 bases left between them. The CDR3 DNA sequence: TGTGCCAGTAGTATAGGTGGGGGGAGTTCCCGTGGCTACACCTTC. It is translated as CASSIGGGSSRGYTF. The full variable domain, in which reference TRBV19 and TRBJ1-2 provide the parts outside the CDR3, is DGGITQSPKYLFRKEGQNVTLSCEQNLNHDAMYWYRQDPGQGLRLIYYSQIVNDFQKGDIAEGYSVSREKKESFPLTVTSAQKNPTAFYLCASSIGGGSSRGYTFGSGTRLTVV.

The chain is built from TRBV19 and TRBJ1-1; D gene uncertain. CDR3 length: 14 residues. Germline V gene lookup returns CDR1 LNHDA and CDR2 SQIVND (reference sequence). V was pared by 4 bases and J by 5 bases, with 14 bases between. Written as DNA, the CDR3 is TGTGCCAGTAGTAGGTCCGATAGCGGGACTGAAGCTTTCTTT. It codes for CASSRSDSGTEAFF.